The 21 T cell receptor beta chains below all came from one sample that was sequenced in a study of shared clonotypes between healthy human individuals. Data came from immunoSEQ multiplex PCR; TCRdb stores just in-frame clones and leaves some out. Here the sample spans about 2.1 million clones, 93% being singletons. Only CD45RO-negative cells positively selected for CCR7 counted as naive CD8 cells, so terminally differentiated effector memory CD45RA+ cells were excluded. Material for sequencing was naive CD8+ T cells from PBMCs. The source of these receptors is a man younger than 35 in good health. Some clones in this sample may be carry-over from other donors' samples.

This clone has a single count. V is TRBV27 and J is TRBJ2-3; 9 bases map to TRBD2. V trimming: 6 bases; J trimming: 3 bases; junction bases outside the gene matches: 16. Germline-derived CDR1 and CDR2 are MNHEY and SMNVEV (reference sequence). This CDR3 has 18 residues. The CDR3 here is CASSPLGIAGERTDTQYF. As DNA, the CDR3 is TGTGCCAGCAGCCCCTTGGGGATAGCGGGAGAAAGGACAGATACGCAGTATTTT.

V usage is TRBV10-2 and J usage is TRBJ1-5, with D tentatively TRBD1 (6 bases). Deletions cut 6 bases from V and 4 bases from J, with 22 bases between. Germline CDR1 and CDR2: WSHSY and SAAADI. The length of the CDR3 is 17 residues. CDR3 sequence reads: CASRQGAEWVANQPQHF. The CDR3 DNA reads TGCGCCAGCAGACAGGGTGCCGAGTGGGTGGCAAATCAGCCCCAGCATTTT.

In DNA form, the CDR3 reads TGTGCCAGCAGTTCAATTCCGGGCCCCCTCGGGAGCAATCAGCCCCAGCATTTT. Protein product: CASSSIPGPLGSNQPQHF. This rearrangement joins TRBV27 to TRBJ1-5; no reliable D call. Germline CDR1 MNHEY, CDR2 SMNVEV (reference sequence). The CDR3 spans 18 residues. V was cut by 4 bases and J by 1 base, with 20 bases left in between.

The chain is built from TRBV6-5 and TRBJ2-1; the D is unclear. V was cut by 0 bases and J by 6 bases, with 12 bases left in between. The CDR3 spans 15 residues. Germline CDR1 reads MNHEY; CDR2 reads SVGAGI. The CDR3 DNA follows: TGTGCCAGCAGTTACTCGAATGCAGGTCCCAATGAGCAGTTCTTC. It is translated as CASSYSNAGPNEQFF.

This sequence joins TRBV27 and TRBJ1-2; 9 positions agree with TRBD1. This CDR3 is built from 16 residues. Unmatched junction bases numbered 15, after V lost 5 bases and J lost 8 bases. Per germline, CDR1 MNHEY and CDR2 SMNVEV (reference sequence). The CDR3 loop reads CASSPHQGTGMGGYTF. CDR3 DNA sequence: TGTGCCAGCAGTCCCCATCAAGGGACAGGGATGGGGGGCTACACCTTC.

This clone has just one count. The chain couples TRBV4-1 to TRBJ2-1; 10 nucleotides line up with TRBD2. Trimming removed 3 bases from V and 7 bases from J; junction bases left unmatched: 9. The CDR3 consists of 16 residues. Germline CDR1 reads MGHRA; CDR2 reads YSYEKL. CDR3 amino acids: CASSHPAAGGGNEQFF. The CDR3 DNA sequence: TGCGCCAGCAGCCATCCAGCAGCGGGAGGGGGTAATGAGCAGTTCTTC.

CDR3 coding DNA: TGCGCCAGCAGCCGATCAACCGGGACAGGGCACAATGAGCAGTTCTTC. Translating gives CASSRSTGTGHNEQFF. V is TRBV4-1 and J is TRBJ2-1, with 9 bases that match TRBD1. CDR3 length: 16 residues. J gave up 5 bases and V 4 bases, and 9 bases lay outside the gene matches. Per the germline V gene, CDR1 is MGHRA and CDR2 is YSYEKL.

The chain carries TRBV5-6 and TRBJ2-7, with D perhaps TRBD1 (5 bases). The CDR3 covers 19 residues. Germline V CDR1 and CDR2: SGHDT, YYEEEE. V was trimmed by 2 bases and J by 0 bases, leaving 24 bases between them. The CDR3 DNA reads as TGTGCCAGCAGCTTACTCCTCTTGACAGCGTTTGCTCCCTCCTACGAGCAGTACTTC. It translates to CASSLLLLTAFAPSYEQYF.

The chain joins TRBV9 to TRBJ2-7; TRBD2 might be the D (6 bases). V lost 0 bases and J lost 0, with 10 bases in between. The CDR3 is 15 amino acids. Germline lookup yields CDR1 SGDLS and CDR2 YYNGEE. CDR3 sequence: CASSVGLVPSYEQYF. CDR3 in DNA: TGTGCCAGCAGCGTAGGACTAGTTCCCTCCTACGAGCAGTACTTC.

This clone was observed a single time. The gene calls are TRBV7-9 and TRBJ2-2; 12 bases match TRBD2. The CDR3 runs 16 residues. The trim removed 5 bases at V and 4 bases at J, leaving 5 bases unmatched. From germline, CDR1 is SEHNR and CDR2 FQNEAQ (reference sequence). The CDR3 DNA reads as TGTGCCAGCAGCCCCAGGACTAGCGGGACCACCGGGGAGCTGTTTTTT. This encodes CASSPRTSGTTGELFF.

Points on this clone: Other DNA sequences in this sample translate to the same CDR3. The chain combines TRBV6-6 with TRBJ2-7; TRBD1 agrees at 9 bases. V was clipped by 2 bases and J by 4 bases; unmatched bases: 3. The CDR3 sequence is 14 residues long. Per the germline V gene, CDR1 is MNHNY and CDR2 is SVGAGI (reference sequence). This CDR3 reads CASSYGGQGYEQYF. DNA for the CDR3: TGTGCCAGCAGTTACGGGGGACAGGGTTACGAGCAGTACTTC.

On this clone itself: The sample contains more than one DNA sequence encoding this CDR3. The V and J genes are TRBV6-4 and TRBJ1-1, with D unresolved. Trimming removed 2 bases at V and 0 bases at J, with 4 bases between. Looked up from germline, CDR1 is MRHNA and CDR2 is SNTAGT. The CDR3 covers 13 residues. The CDR3 here is CASSDTLNTEAFF. The CDR3 coding sequence is TGTGCCAGCAGTGACACACTGAACACTGAAGCTTTCTTT.

The V gene is TRBV6-5, the J gene TRBJ1-1; 10 positions agree with TRBD1. The V gene end was trimmed by 5 bases and the J gene end by 3 bases; junction bases not matched to a gene: 6. Per germline, CDR1 MNHEY and CDR2 SVGAGI. The CDR3 is 15 amino acids. The DNA of the CDR3 is TGTGCCAGCAGTAGCCCAGGACAGGGGGACACTGAAGCTTTCTTT. It codes for CASSSPGQGDTEAFF.

This clone showed up just once. V and J are TRBV5-5 and TRBJ1-5; D uncertain. V was cut by 3 bases and J by 0 bases, with 10 bases left in between. CDR3 length equals 15 residues. The germline CDR1 and CDR2 sequences are SGHKS and YYEKEE (reference sequence). DNA of the CDR3: TGTGCCAGCAGCTCAGCGGACTATAGCAATCAGCCCCAGCATTTT. Amino acids: CASSSADYSNQPQHF.

V and J are TRBV27 and TRBJ2-1; D ambiguous. The V end lost 7 bases, the J end lost 9 bases, and 16 bases lay between the germline ends. This CDR3 has 13 amino acids. Germline V CDR1 and CDR2: MNHEY, SMNVEV (reference sequence). The CDR3 spells CASIGPKPREQFF. CDR3 sequence (DNA): TGTGCCAGCATAGGGCCTAAACCCCGTGAGCAGTTCTTC.

The gene calls are TRBV4-1 and TRBJ2-6; 7 bases line up with TRBD2. Trimming removed 3 bases from V and 0 bases from J; junction bases left unmatched: 17. Germline CDR1 is MGHRA and CDR2 is YSYEKL. This CDR3 is 21 amino acids long. For the CDR3, the DNA is TGCGCCAGCAGCCATTACAAGAGAGCCGGGACTAATGCCTCTGGGGCCAACGTCCTGACTTTC. This translates into CASSHYKRAGTNASGANVLTF.

The gene calls are TRBV28 and TRBJ1-1, with D possibly matching TRBD1 (5 bases). The CDR3 runs 13 residues. Germline assignment: CDR1 MDHEN and CDR2 SYDVKM. V was cut by 6 bases and J by 1 base, with 9 bases left in between. CDR3 bases: TGTGCCAGCAGGATACAGGAGAACACTGAAGCTTTCTTT. Amino acid sequence: CASRIQENTEAFF.

The chain links TRBV7-9 to TRBJ2-1; D may be TRBD2 (6 bases). The CDR3 is 13 residues long. Germline assignment: CDR1 SEHNR and CDR2 FQNEAQ (reference sequence). V was pared by 1 base and J by 10 bases, with 11 bases between. The CDR3 nucleotides read TGTGCCAGCAGCTTAGATGGTGCGGGGGAGCAGTTCTTC. It translates to CASSLDGAGEQFF.

V gene TRBV4-1 combines with J gene TRBJ2-7; no definite D call. The CDR3 contains 15 residues. CDR1 and CDR2 from the germline V gene are MGHRA and YSYEKL. Trimming shortened V by 0 bases and J by 2 bases, and 11 bases separated the two germline ends. Here the CDR3 DNA reads TGCGCCAGCAGCCAAGATTACATACCCACCTACGAGCAGTACTTC. Translated: CASSQDYIPTYEQYF.

Comments on this clone: Other nucleotide sequences in the sample specify the same CDR3. This CDR3 reads CASSQGRGLYEQYF. The CDR3 DNA sequence: TGCGCCAGCAGCCAAGGTCGGGGGCTCTACGAGCAGTACTTC. This rearrangement joins TRBV4-1 to TRBJ2-7; perhaps D is TRBD1 or TRBD2 (6 bases each). V was clipped by 1 base and J by 3 bases, with 10 bases between them. The CDR3 length is 14 residues. CDR1 and CDR2 from the germline V gene are MGHRA and YSYEKL.

The chain joins TRBV7-6 to TRBJ2-1; D ambiguous. V gave up 1 base and J gave up 8 bases, with 9 bases separating them. This CDR3 is 13 amino acids long. Germline V lookup: CDR1 SGHVS, CDR2 FNYEAQ. The CDR3 region is CASSLETRDEQFF. CDR3 sequence (DNA): TGTGCCAGCAGCTTAGAGACCAGAGATGAGCAGTTCTTC.